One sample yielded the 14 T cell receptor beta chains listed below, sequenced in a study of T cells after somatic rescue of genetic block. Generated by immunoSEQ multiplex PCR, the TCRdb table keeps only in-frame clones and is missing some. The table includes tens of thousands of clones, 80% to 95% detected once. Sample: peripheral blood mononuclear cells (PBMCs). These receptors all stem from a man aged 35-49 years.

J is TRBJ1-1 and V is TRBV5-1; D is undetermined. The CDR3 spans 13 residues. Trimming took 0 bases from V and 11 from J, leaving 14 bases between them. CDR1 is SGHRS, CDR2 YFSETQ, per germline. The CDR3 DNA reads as TGCGCCAGCAGCTTGGAATCGATTACAACTGCTTTCTTT. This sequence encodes CASSLESITTAFF.

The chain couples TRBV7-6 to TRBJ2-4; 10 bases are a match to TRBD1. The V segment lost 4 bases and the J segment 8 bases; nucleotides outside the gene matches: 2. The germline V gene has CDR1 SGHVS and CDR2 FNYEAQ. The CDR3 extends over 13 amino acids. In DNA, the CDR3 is TGTGCCAGCAGCTCCGGACAGGGGGACATTCAGTACTTC. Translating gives CASSSGQGDIQYF.

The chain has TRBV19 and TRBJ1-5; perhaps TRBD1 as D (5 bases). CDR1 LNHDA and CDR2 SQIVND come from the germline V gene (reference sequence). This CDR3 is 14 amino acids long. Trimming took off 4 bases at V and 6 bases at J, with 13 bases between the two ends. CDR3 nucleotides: TGTGCCAGTAGTAGGCGGGGCGGGATTCAGCCCCAGCATTTT. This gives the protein CASSRRGGIQPQHF.

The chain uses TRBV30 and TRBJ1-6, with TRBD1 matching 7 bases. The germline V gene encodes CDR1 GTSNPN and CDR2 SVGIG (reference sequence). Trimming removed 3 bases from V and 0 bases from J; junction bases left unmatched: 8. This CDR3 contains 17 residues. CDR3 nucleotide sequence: TGTGCCTGGAGAGAACTGCGGGACAGCTCCTATAATTCACCCCTCCACTTT. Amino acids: CAWRELRDSSYNSPLHF. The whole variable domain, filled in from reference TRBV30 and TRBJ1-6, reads SQTIHQWPATLVQPVGSPLSLECTVEGTSNPNLYWYRQAAGRGLQLLFYSVGIGQISSEVPQNLSASRPQDRQFILSSKKLLLSDSGFYLCAWRELRDSSYNSPLHFGNGTRLTVT.

Here the CDR3 DNA reads TGTGCCTGGACCCAGGCCCTCTCTGGAAACACCATATATTTT. Its translation is CAWTQALSGNTIYF. This rearrangement joins TRBV30 to TRBJ1-3, with D uncertain. The CDR3 spans 14 residues. Germline lookup yields CDR1 GTSNPN and CDR2 SVGIG (reference sequence). The V and J ends lost 4 bases and 0 bases respectively, with 10 bases between them. Variable domain in full (rest from reference TRBV30 and TRBJ1-3): SQTIHQWPATLVQPVGSPLSLECTVEGTSNPNLYWYRQAAGRGLQLLFYSVGIGQISSEVPQNLSASRPQDRQFILSSKKLLLSDSGFYLCAWTQALSGNTIYFGEGSWLTVV.

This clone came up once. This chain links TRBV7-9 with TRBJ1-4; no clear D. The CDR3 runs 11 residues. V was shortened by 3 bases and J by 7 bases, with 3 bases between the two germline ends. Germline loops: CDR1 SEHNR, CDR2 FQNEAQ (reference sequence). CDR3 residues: CASSFGEKLFF. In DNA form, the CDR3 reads TGTGCCAGCAGCTTCGGTGAAAAACTGTTTTTT.

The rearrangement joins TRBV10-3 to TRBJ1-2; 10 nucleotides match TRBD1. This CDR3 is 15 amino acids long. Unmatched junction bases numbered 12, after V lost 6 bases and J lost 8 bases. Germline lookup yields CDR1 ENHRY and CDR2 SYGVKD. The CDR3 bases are TGTGCCATCAGGCACAGCGGACAGGGGGAGTGGGGCTACACCTTC. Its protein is CAIRHSGQGEWGYTF.

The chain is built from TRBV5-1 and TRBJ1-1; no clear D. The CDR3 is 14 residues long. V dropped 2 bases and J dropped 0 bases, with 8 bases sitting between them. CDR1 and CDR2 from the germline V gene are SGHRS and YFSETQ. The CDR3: CASSLGSMNTEAFF. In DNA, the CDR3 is TGCGCCAGCAGCTTAGGGTCAATGAACACTGAAGCTTTCTTT.

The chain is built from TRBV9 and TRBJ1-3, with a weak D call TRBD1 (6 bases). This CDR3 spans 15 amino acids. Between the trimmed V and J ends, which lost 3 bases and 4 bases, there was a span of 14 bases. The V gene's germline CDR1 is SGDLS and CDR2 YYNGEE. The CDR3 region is CASSASGAPGNTIYF. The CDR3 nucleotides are TGTGCCAGCAGCGCATCGGGGGCGCCAGGAAACACCATATATTTT.

CDR3 bases: TGCAGCGTTGAAGATCTGCGGGGGGCAAACAATGAGCAGTTCTTC. Translated, it gives CSVEDLRGANNEQFF. The chain combines TRBV29-1 with TRBJ2-1; 8 positions agree with TRBD2. In germline, CDR1 is SQVTM, CDR2 ANQGSEA. CDR3 length: 15 amino acids. Losses at the gene ends were 0 bases for V and 5 bases for J; bases not matched to a gene: 6.

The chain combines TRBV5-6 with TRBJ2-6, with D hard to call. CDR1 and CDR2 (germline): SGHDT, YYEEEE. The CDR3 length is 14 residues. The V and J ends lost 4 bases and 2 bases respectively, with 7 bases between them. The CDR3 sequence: CASSPGPGANVLTF. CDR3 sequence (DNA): TGTGCCAGCAGCCCCGGACCTGGGGCCAACGTCCTGACTTTC.

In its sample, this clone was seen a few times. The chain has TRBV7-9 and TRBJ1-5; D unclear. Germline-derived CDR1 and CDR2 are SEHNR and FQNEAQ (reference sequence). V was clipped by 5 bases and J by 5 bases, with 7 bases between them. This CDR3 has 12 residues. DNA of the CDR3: TGTGCCAGCAGCGAGGAATATCAGCCCCAGCATTTT. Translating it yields CASSEEYQPQHF.

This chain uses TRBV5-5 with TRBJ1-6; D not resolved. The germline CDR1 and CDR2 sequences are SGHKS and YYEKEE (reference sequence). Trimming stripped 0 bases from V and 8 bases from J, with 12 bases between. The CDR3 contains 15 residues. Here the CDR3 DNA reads TGTGCCAGCAGCTTGGCCGGCAGGTCGGATTCACCCCTCCACTTT. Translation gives CASSLAGRSDSPLHF.

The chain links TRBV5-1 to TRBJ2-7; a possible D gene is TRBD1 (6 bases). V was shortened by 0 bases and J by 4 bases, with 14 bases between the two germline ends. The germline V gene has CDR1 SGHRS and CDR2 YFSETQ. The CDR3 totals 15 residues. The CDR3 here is CASSLGSTGKYEQYF. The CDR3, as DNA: TGCGCCAGCAGCTTGGGATCCACAGGGAAATACGAGCAGTACTTC.